This T cell receptor beta chain was retrieved from a study of cytomegalovirus exposure and HLA in healthy donors. Study results and limitations: According to reports, the classifier identified cytomegalovirus status with high specificity and sensitivity. Subsequent analysis found a tendency for first-cohort TCR clusters to co-occur within the 95 to 150 validation repertoires. Rare sequences made up most TCRs, while some public TCRs were found in many donors.

Profiling relied on immunoSEQ multiplex PCR, and the TCRdb table lists in-frame clones only, not all of them. The sample comprises some 110,000 clones, approximately 86% of which are singletons, and 4% to 5.5% rests with the top ten. Remarks on this clone: Its antigen is still unknown.

The V and J ends lost 1 base and 3 bases respectively, with 7 bases between them. This CDR3 contains 13 residues. In germline, CDR1 is SGHRS, CDR2 YFSETQ. The specimen was PBMCs. The V gene is TRBV5-1, the J gene TRBJ2-5, with D possibly matching TRBD1 (5 bases). The TCR originated in a man younger than 35 in good health and CMV-seropositive. In nucleotides, the CDR3 is TGCGCCAGCAGCTTGACAGGTGAAGAGACCCAGTACTTC. Translated: CASSLTGEETQYF. Looking up the rest from reference TRBV5-1 and TRBJ2-5 gives the full variable domain: KAGVTQTPRYLIKTRGQQVTLSCSPISGHRSVSWYQQTPGQGLQFLFEYFSETQRNKGNFPGRFSGRQFSNSRSEMNVSTLELGDSALYLCASSLTGEETQYFGPGTRLLVL.